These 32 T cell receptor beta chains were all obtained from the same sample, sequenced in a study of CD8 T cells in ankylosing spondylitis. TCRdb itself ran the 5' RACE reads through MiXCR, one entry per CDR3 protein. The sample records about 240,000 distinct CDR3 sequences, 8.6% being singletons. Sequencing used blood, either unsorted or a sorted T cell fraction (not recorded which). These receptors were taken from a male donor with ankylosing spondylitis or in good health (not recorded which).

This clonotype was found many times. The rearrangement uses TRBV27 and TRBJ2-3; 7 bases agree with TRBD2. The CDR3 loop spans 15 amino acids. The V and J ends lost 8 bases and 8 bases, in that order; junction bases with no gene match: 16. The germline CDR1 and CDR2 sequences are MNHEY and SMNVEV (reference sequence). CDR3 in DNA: TGTGCCAGCGGGGGGGGTGGGCCCCCCATTGGTACGCAGTATTTT. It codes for CASGGGGPPIGTQYF.

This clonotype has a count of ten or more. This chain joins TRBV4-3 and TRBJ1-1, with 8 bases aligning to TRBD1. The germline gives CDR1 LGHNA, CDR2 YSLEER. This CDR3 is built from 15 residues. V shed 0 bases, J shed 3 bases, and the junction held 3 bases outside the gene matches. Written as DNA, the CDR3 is TGCGCCAGCAGCCAAGATGCAGGGGGCTACACTGAAGCTTTCTTT. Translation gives CASSQDAGGYTEAFF.

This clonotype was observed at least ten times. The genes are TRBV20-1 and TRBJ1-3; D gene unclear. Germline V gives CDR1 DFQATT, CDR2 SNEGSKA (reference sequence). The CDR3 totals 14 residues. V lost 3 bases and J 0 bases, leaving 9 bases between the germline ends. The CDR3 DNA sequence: TGCAGTGCTAGTGGCAGCGTCTCTGGAAACACCATATATTTT. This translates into CSASGSVSGNTIYF.

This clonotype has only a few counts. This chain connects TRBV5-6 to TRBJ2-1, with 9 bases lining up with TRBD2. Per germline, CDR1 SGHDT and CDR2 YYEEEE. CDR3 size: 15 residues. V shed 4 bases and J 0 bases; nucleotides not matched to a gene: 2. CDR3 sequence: CASSISGSSYNEQFF. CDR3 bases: TGTGCCAGCAGCATTAGCGGGAGCTCCTACAATGAGCAGTTCTTC.

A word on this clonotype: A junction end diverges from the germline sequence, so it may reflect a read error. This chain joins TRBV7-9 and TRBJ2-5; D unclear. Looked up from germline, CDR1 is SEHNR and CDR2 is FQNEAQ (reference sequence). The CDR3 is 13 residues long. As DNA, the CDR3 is TGTGCCAGCAGCTTAGGTATCGGAGAGACCCTGTACTTC. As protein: CASSLGIGETLYF.

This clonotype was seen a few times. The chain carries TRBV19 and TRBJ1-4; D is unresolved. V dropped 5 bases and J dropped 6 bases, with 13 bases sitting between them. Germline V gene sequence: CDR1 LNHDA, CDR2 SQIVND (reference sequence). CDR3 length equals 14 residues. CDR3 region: CASSPLAGDEKLFF. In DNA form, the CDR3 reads TGTGCCAGTAGTCCCCTCGCCGGCGATGAAAAACTGTTTTTT.

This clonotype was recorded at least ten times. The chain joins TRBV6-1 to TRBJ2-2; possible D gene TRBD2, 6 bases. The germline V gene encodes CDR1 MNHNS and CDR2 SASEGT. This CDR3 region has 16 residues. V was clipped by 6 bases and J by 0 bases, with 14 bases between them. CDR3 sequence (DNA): TGTGCCAGCAGCTCGCTAGCGAGCACGAACACCGGGGAGCTGTTTTTT. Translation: CASSSLASTNTGELFF.

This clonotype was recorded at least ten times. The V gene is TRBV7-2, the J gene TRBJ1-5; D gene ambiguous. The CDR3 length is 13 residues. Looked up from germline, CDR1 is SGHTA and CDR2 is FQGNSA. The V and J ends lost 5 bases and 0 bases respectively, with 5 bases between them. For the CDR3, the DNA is TGTGCCAGCAGCCTTATTAGCAATCAGCCCCAGCATTTT. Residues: CASSLISNQPQHF.

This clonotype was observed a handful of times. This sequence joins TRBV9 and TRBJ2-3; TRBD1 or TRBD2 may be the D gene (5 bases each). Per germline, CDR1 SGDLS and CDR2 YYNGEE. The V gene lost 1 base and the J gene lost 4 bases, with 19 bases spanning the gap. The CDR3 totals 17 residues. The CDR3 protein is CASSVWVGTGGADTQYF. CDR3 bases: TGTGCCAGCAGCGTATGGGTCGGGACGGGTGGGGCAGATACGCAGTATTTT.

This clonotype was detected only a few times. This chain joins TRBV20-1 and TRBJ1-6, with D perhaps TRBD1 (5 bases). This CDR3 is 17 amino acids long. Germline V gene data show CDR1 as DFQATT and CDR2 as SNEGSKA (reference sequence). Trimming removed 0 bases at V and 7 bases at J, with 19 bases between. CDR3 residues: CSARDNWQGSSNSPLHF. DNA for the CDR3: TGCAGTGCTAGAGATAATTGGCAGGGCTCTAGCAATTCACCCCTCCACTTT.

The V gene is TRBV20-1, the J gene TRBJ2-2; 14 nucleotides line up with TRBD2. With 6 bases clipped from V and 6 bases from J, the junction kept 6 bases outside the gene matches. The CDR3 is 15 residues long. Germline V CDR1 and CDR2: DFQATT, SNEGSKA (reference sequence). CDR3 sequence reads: CSAQTSGGAPGELFF. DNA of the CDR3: TGCAGTGCCCAGACTAGCGGGGGGGCCCCCGGGGAGCTGTTTTTT.

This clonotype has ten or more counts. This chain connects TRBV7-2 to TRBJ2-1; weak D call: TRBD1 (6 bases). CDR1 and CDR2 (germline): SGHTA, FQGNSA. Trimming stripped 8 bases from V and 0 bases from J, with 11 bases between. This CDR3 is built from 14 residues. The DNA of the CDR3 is TGTGCCAGCCTCAGGGGCTCCTCCTACAATGAGCAGTTCTTC. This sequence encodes CASLRGSSYNEQFF.

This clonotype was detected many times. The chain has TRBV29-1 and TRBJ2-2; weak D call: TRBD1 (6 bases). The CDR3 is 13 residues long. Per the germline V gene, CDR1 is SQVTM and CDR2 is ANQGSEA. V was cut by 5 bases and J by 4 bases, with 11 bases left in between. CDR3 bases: TGCAGCGTTATGGGACACACCACCGGGGAGCTGTTTTTT. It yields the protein CSVMGHTTGELFF.

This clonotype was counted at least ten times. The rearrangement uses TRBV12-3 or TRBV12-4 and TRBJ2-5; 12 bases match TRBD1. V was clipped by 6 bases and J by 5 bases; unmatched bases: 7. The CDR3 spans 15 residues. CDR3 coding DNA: TGTGCCAGCAGATCCGGGACAGGGGGCGGGGAGACCCAGTACTTC. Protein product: CASRSGTGGGETQYF.

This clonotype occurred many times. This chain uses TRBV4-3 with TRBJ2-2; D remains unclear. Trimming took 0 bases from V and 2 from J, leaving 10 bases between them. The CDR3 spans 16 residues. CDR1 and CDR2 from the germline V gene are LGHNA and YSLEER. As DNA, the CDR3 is TGCGCCAGCAGCCAAGAGACTCACCTAAACACCGGGGAGCTGTTTTTT. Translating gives CASSQETHLNTGELFF.

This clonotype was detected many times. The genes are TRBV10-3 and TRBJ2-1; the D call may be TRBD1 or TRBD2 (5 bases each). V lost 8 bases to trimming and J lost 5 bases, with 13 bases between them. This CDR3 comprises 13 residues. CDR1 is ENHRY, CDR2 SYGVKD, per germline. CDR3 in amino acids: CAIGGTGNNEQFF. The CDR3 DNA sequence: TGTGCCATCGGTGGGACGGGTAACAATGAGCAGTTCTTC.

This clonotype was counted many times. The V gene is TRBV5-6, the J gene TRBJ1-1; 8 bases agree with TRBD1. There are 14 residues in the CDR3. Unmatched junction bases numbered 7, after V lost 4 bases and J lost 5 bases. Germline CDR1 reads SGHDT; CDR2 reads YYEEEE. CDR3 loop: CASSRQGSGTEAFF. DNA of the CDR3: TGTGCCAGCAGCCGACAGGGGTCGGGTACTGAAGCTTTCTTT.

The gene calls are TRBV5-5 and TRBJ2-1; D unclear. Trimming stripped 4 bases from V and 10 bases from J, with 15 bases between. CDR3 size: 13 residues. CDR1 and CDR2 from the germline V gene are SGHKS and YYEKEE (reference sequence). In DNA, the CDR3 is TGTGCCAGCAGCCCCCAATGGAGAAACGAGCAGTTCTTC. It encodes CASSPQWRNEQFF.

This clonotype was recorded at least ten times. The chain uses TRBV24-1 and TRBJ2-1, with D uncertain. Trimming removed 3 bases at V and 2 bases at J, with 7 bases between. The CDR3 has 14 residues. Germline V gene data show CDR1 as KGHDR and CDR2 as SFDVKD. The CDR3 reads CATSDIYPYNEQFF. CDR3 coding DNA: TGTGCCACCAGTGATATTTACCCCTACAATGAGCAGTTCTTC.

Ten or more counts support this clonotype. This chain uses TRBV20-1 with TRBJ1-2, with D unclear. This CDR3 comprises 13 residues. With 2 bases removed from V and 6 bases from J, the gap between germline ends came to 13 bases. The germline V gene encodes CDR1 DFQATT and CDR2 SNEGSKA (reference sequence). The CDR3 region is CSARPSRAHGYTF. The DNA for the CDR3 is TGCAGTGCTAGACCTTCTCGGGCCCATGGCTACACCTTC.

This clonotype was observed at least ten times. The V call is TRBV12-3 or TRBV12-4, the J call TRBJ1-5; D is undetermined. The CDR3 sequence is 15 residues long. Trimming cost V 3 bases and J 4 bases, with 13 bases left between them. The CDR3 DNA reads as TGTGCCAGCAGTTTCGCCGGGTTGGAGAATCAGCCCCAGCATTTT. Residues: CASSFAGLENQPQHF.

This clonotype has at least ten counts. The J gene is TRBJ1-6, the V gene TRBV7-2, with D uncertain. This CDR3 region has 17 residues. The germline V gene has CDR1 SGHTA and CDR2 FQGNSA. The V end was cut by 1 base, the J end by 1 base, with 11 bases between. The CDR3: CASSLVVGGSYNSPLHF. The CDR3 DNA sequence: TGTGCCAGCAGCTTAGTGGTCGGAGGATCCTATAATTCACCCCTCCACTTT.

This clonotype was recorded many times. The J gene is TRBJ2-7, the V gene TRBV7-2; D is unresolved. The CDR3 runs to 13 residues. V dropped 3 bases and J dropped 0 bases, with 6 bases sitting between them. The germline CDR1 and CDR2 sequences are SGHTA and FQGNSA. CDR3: CASSFVHSYEQYF. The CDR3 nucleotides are TGTGCCAGCAGCTTCGTCCACTCCTACGAGCAGTACTTC.

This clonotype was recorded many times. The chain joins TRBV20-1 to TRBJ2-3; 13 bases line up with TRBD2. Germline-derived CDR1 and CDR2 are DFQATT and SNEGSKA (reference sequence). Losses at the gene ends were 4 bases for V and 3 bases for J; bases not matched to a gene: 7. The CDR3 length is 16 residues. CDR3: CSATGTSGVGTDTQYF. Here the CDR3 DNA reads TGCAGTGCTACAGGGACTAGCGGGGTGGGAACAGATACGCAGTATTTT.

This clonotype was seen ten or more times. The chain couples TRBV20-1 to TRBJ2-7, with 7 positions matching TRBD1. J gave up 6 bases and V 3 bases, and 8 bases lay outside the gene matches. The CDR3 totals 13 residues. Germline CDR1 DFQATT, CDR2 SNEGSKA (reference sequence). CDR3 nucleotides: TGCAGTGCTAGGAGGGAGACAGGGTTCGAGCAGTACTTC. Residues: CSARRETGFEQYF.

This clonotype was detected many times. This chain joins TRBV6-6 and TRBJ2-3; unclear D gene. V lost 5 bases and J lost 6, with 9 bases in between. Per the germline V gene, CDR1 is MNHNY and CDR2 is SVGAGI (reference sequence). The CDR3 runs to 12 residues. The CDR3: CASSDLSDTQYF. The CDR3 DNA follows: TGTGCCAGCAGTGACCTATCCGATACGCAGTATTTT.

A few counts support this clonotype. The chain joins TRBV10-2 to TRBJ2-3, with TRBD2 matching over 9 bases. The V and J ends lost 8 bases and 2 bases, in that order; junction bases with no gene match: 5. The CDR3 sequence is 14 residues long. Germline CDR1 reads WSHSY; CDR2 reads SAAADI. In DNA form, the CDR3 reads TGCGCCAGCTGGGCGGGAGGGTCCACAGATACGCAGTATTTT. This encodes CASWAGGSTDTQYF.

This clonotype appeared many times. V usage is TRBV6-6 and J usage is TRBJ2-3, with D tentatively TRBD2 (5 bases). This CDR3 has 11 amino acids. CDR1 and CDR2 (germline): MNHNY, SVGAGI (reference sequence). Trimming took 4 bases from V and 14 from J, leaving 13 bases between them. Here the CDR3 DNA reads TGTGCCAGCAGTTCCCGGGATTATCGGTATTTT. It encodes CASSSRDYRYF.

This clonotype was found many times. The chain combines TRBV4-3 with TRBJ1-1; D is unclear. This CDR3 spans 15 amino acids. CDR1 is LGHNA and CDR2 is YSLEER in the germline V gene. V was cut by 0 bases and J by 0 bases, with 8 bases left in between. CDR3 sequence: CASSQDGVLNTEAFF. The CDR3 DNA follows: TGCGCCAGCAGCCAAGATGGGGTTCTGAACACTGAAGCTTTCTTT.

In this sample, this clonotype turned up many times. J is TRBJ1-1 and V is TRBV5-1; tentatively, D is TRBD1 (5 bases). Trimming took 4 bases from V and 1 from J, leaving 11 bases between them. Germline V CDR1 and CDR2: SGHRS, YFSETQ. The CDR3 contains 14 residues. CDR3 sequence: CASSRGGKNTEAFF. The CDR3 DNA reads TGCGCCAGCAGCCGGGGGGGGAAGAACACTGAAGCTTTCTTT.

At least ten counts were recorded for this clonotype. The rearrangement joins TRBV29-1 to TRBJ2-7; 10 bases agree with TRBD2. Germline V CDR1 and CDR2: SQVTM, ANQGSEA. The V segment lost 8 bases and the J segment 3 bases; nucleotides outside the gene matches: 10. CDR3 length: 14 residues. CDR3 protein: CSIRSSGRGYEQYF. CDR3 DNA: TGCAGCATTCGATCTAGCGGGAGAGGCTACGAGCAGTACTTC.

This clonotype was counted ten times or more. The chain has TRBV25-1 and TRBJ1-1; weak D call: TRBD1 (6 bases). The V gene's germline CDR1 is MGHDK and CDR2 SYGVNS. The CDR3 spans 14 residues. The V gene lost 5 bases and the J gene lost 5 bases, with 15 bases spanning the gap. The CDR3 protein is CASSTQGRRTEAFF. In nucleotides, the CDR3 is TGTGCCAGCAGTACACAGGGCAGGAGGACTGAAGCTTTCTTT.